The 24 T cell receptor beta chains in this list originate from one sample, sequenced in a study of Ad26.COV2.S vaccination and SARS-CoV-2 variants (dated by TCRdb to 2020 to 2022). Library preparation was by the immunoSEQ multiplex PCR assay. Sourced from immuneACCESS, this table was stored by TCRdb with only in-frame sequences that have V and J called. A share of the clones is absent; for the studies checked, an unresolved V gene accounts for under half, and the remainder has no known explanation. The sample contains roughly 300,000 clones, approximately 90% of them found a single time. The top ten constitute around 6.6% of the sample. The intended sense of this specimen's treatment or condition label: 19 received Ad26.COV2.S at low or high dose, single or two shots; about 5 received placebo; per-sample allocation not given. For vaccine and placebo recipients, the sequenced repertoires came from samples collected on day 63 after the first injection.

The material sequenced was peripheral blood, taken in a trial of Ad26.COV2.S vaccine versus placebo. The receptors come from a person aged 18-60 years who received the Ad26.COV2.S COVID-19 vaccine or a placebo.

This sequence joins TRBV11-2 and TRBJ2-5; TRBD1 or TRBD2 may be the D gene (6 bases each). CDR1 and CDR2 (germline): SGHAT, FQNNGV. Deletions cut 7 bases from V and 6 bases from J, with 24 bases between. CDR3 length: 16 amino acids. In DNA form, the CDR3 reads TGTGCCAGCACCGACTCGGGGGCAGGGAGCGCAAAGACCCAGTACTTC. This translates into CASTDSGAGSAKTQYF.

This rearrangement joins TRBV6-2 or TRBV6-3 to TRBJ1-2; no definite D call. In germline, CDR1 is MNHEY, CDR2 SVGEGT. The CDR3 has 13 amino acids. V gave up 5 bases and J gave up 4 bases, with 11 bases separating them. CDR3 amino acids: CASSLRVSYGYTF. The CDR3 DNA follows: TGTGCCAGCAGTCTTCGGGTATCCTATGGCTACACCTTC.

The rearrangement links TRBV9 to TRBJ2-2; 9 bases align to TRBD2. This CDR3 has 16 amino acids. V shed 0 bases and J 3 bases; nucleotides not matched to a gene: 3. Germline CDR1 SGDLS, CDR2 YYNGEE. The CDR3 is CASSVEPSGDTGELFF. The CDR3 bases are TGTGCCAGCAGCGTAGAGCCTAGCGGGGACACCGGGGAGCTGTTTTTT.

The chain has TRBV29-1 and TRBJ1-2; D unclear. V was trimmed by 0 bases and J by 8 bases, leaving 16 bases between them. Germline CDR1 and CDR2: SQVTM and ANQGSEA. The CDR3 is 14 residues long. CDR3 amino acids: CSVEDQSESLGYTF. The CDR3 DNA sequence: TGCAGCGTTGAAGATCAAAGCGAGTCTCTAGGCTACACCTTC.

The table lists this clone with many counts. The J gene is TRBJ1-6, the V gene TRBV5-6; the D is unclear. CDR1 is SGHDT, CDR2 YYEEEE, per germline. The germline V and J ends were trimmed by 4 bases and 5 bases, with 13 bases remaining between them. The length of the CDR3 is 15 residues. CDR3 sequence: CASSPGEWNNSPLHF. CDR3 DNA: TGTGCCAGCAGCCCCGGGGAGTGGAATAATTCACCCCTCCACTTT.

The chain carries TRBV5-1 and TRBJ2-7; 12 nucleotides match TRBD2. Per the germline V gene, CDR1 is SGHRS and CDR2 is YFSETQ. The CDR3 consists of 14 residues. V gave up 7 bases and J gave up 4 bases; unmatched junction bases: 6. CDR3 amino acids: CASGLTSGGYEQYF. Here the CDR3 DNA reads TGCGCCAGCGGCCTCACTAGCGGGGGGTACGAGCAGTACTTC.

The chain combines TRBV7-6 with TRBJ2-1; 10 bases fit TRBD1. This CDR3 contains 20 residues. With V trimmed by 5 bases and J by 0 bases, 16 bases remained unmatched. Germline-derived CDR1 and CDR2 are SGHVS and FNYEAQ. CDR3 sequence: CASSRLWDRGQASSYNEQFF. The DNA of the CDR3 is TGTGCCAGCAGCCGGTTGTGGGACAGGGGCCAGGCAAGCTCCTACAATGAGCAGTTCTTC. The full variable domain, completed using reference TRBV7-6 and TRBJ2-1, is GAGVSQSPRYKVTKRGQDVALRCDPISGHVSLYWYRQALGQGPEFLTYFNYEAQQDKSGLPNDRFSAERPEGSISTLTIQRTEQRDSAMYRCASSRLWDRGQASSYNEQFFGPGTRLTVL.

The rearrangement uses TRBV6-5 and TRBJ2-1; D is perhaps TRBD2 (5 bases). Germline values: CDR1 MNHEY, CDR2 SVGAGI. The CDR3 extends over 13 amino acids. V lost 8 bases to trimming and J lost 10 bases, with 18 bases between them. The CDR3 spells CASGGYEPWEQFF. The CDR3 DNA sequence: TGTGCCAGCGGAGGTTACGAGCCTTGGGAGCAGTTCTTC.

The V gene is TRBV9, the J gene TRBJ2-1; D may be TRBD1 or TRBD2 (5 bases each). V was pared by 1 base and J by 1 base, with 15 bases between. The germline V gene has CDR1 SGDLS and CDR2 YYNGEE. The CDR3 consists of 17 residues. The CDR3 reads CASSVSGAEGSYNEQFF. The DNA for the CDR3 is TGTGCCAGCAGCGTATCCGGGGCCGAGGGGTCCTACAATGAGCAGTTCTTC.

The CDR3 nucleotides read TGTGCCAGCAGCTTATCAGGGAGCTCCTACAATGAGCAGTTCTTC. This codes for CASSLSGSSYNEQFF. The V call is TRBV7-3, the J call TRBJ2-1; D tentatively fits TRBD1 or TRBD2 (5 bases each). The CDR3 has 15 residues. CDR1 and CDR2 (germline): SGHTA, FQGTGA. V shed 2 bases and J shed 0 bases, with 8 bases lying between them.

J is TRBJ1-1 and V is TRBV30; unclear D gene. This CDR3 region has 12 residues. The V and J ends lost 4 bases and 4 bases respectively, with 10 bases between them. The V gene's germline CDR1 is GTSNPN and CDR2 SVGIG (reference sequence). CDR3 DNA sequence: TGTGCCTGGATCAACAGAGGCACTGAAGCTTTCTTT. It codes for CAWINRGTEAFF.

V usage is TRBV19 and J usage is TRBJ2-7, with D possibly matching TRBD2 (6 bases). The CDR3 has 19 residues. Germline CDR1 is LNHDA and CDR2 is SQIVND (reference sequence). V was cut by 2 bases and J by 2 bases, with 25 bases left in between. In DNA form, the CDR3 reads TGTGCCAGTAGTATAAGACCTTTCTTGGGCGGGGAGGACCCCTACGAGCAGTACTTC. Translation: CASSIRPFLGGEDPYEQYF.

About this clone: The sample carries other DNA sequences with the same CDR3. V and J are TRBV10-3 and TRBJ1-1, with D uncertain. V lost 8 bases, J lost 4 bases, and 8 bases lay in between. Germline values: CDR1 ENHRY, CDR2 SYGVKD. The CDR3 runs 11 residues. The CDR3 sequence: CAIGRGTEAFF. CDR3 nucleotides: TGTGCCATCGGCCGGGGCACTGAAGCTTTCTTT.

The chain uses TRBV7-9 and TRBJ2-1, with 9 bases that match TRBD1. The CDR3 extends over 19 amino acids. In germline, CDR1 is SEHNR, CDR2 FQNEAQ (reference sequence). V was clipped by 3 bases and J by 1 base; unmatched bases: 13. CDR3 residues: CASSLGGGYGQGSYNEQFF. CDR3 in DNA: TGTGCCAGCAGCTTGGGGGGTGGTTATGGACAGGGGTCCTACAATGAGCAGTTCTTC.

This sequence joins TRBV6-6 and TRBJ1-3; D is unclear. Looked up from germline, CDR1 is MNHNY and CDR2 is SVGAGI (reference sequence). The CDR3 is 13 amino acids. V lost 2 bases, J lost 3 bases, and 5 bases lay in between. The CDR3 sequence is CASSYEYGNTIYF. The CDR3 region has the DNA TGTGCCAGCAGTTACGAGTATGGAAACACCATATATTTT.

The CDR3 DNA reads TGTGCCAGCAGCTTGGACCCTCCCGGGGTGAACACTGAAGCTTTCTTT. As protein: CASSLDPPGVNTEAFF. J is TRBJ1-1 and V is TRBV5-4; D not resolved. This CDR3 contains 16 residues. Per the germline V gene, CDR1 is SGHNT and CDR2 is YYREEE (reference sequence). Trimming pared 0 bases from V and 0 bases from J, leaving 12 bases between.

The chain carries TRBV29-1 and TRBJ2-2; TRBD2 matches at 12 bases. In germline, CDR1 is SQVTM, CDR2 ANQGSEA. There are 14 residues in the CDR3. Trimming at V came to 7 bases and at J to 5 bases, leaving 5 bases not matched to a gene. The chain's CDR3 is CSGRLAGVTGELFF. In DNA, the CDR3 is TGCAGCGGGAGACTAGCGGGGGTTACCGGGGAGCTGTTTTTT.

The chain uses TRBV12-5 and TRBJ2-1; 9 positions match TRBD1. With 2 bases clipped from V and 7 bases from J, the junction kept 21 bases outside the gene matches. Per germline, CDR1 LGHNT and CDR2 FRNRAP. The CDR3 runs 20 residues. CDR3 coding DNA: TGTGCTAGTGGTTTGCCACCAATCAACCGGGACAGGGATCACAAAAATGAGCAGTTCTTC. Translated, it gives CASGLPPINRDRDHKNEQFF.

The chain carries TRBV5-1 and TRBJ2-3, with TRBD1 identical over 8 bases. There are 16 residues in the CDR3. Germline CDR1 and CDR2: SGHRS and YFSETQ. The V segment lost 3 bases and the J segment 1 base; nucleotides outside the gene matches: 7. The CDR3 here is CASSWATGAGTDTQYF. CDR3 nucleotides: TGCGCCAGCAGCTGGGCGACAGGGGCAGGCACAGATACGCAGTATTTT. The whole variable domain, remainder taken from reference TRBV5-1 and TRBJ2-3, is KAGVTQTPRYLIKTRGQQVTLSCSPISGHRSVSWYQQTPGQGLQFLFEYFSETQRNKGNFPGRFSGRQFSNSRSEMNVSTLELGDSALYLCASSWATGAGTDTQYFGPGTRLTVL.

The chain combines TRBV25-1 with TRBJ2-1; D unresolved. The CDR3 runs 14 residues. Deletions cut 3 bases from V and 3 bases from J, with 9 bases between. The V gene's germline CDR1 is MGHDK and CDR2 SYGVNS. This chain's CDR3 is CASSEALVYNEQFF. The CDR3 coding sequence is TGTGCCAGCAGTGAGGCCCTAGTCTACAATGAGCAGTTCTTC.

CDR3 DNA sequence: TGTGCTAGTGGTTTGGGGGAGGGGGCCGGGGAGCTGTTTTTT. As protein: CASGLGEGAGELFF. The chain has TRBV12-5 and TRBJ2-2; perhaps TRBD2 as D (7 bases). CDR1 LGHNT and CDR2 FRNRAP come from the germline V gene. CDR3 length: 14 amino acids. V lost 1 base, J lost 6 bases, and 9 bases lay in between.

This sequence joins TRBV9 and TRBJ1-4; no clear D gene. The germline CDR1 and CDR2 sequences are SGDLS and YYNGEE. The CDR3 has 15 amino acids. Deletions cut 0 bases from V and 8 bases from J, with 14 bases between. The DNA of the CDR3 is TGTGCCAGCAGCGTAGTATTGGGCAAAGAGGAAAAACTGTTTTTT. Encoded protein: CASSVVLGKEEKLFF.

The J gene is TRBJ1-4, the V gene TRBV12-5, with D possibly matching TRBD1 (5 bases). Germline V CDR1 and CDR2: LGHNT, FRNRAP. The CDR3 is 14 amino acids. The V end lost 6 bases, the J end lost 4 bases, and 12 bases lay between the germline ends. CDR3 sequence (DNA): TGTGCTAGTGGCCCGGGACTGCTTAATGAAAAACTGTTTTTT. Translation: CASGPGLLNEKLFF.

This chain links TRBV3-1 (or the pseudogene TRBV3-2) with TRBJ2-5; D is unclear. Per the germline V gene, CDR1 is LGHDT and CDR2 is YNNKEL (reference sequence). The CDR3 loop spans 13 amino acids. The ends were cut back, 9 bases at V and 4 bases at J, with 15 bases in the middle. The CDR3 region is CASSDGFRETQYF. In nucleotides, the CDR3 is TGTGCCAGTTCGGACGGATTCCGAGAGACCCAGTACTTC.